This T cell receptor (beta chain) was documented in a study of long-term antiretroviral therapy in people with HIV. Findings and caveats of the study: HIV repertoire CDR3 lengths ranged less widely than those of controls. After ART, diversity increased yet remained lower than transplant donor controls.

The V gene's germline CDR1 is ENHRY and CDR2 SYGVKD. This CDR3 region has 13 residues. Trimming at V came to 3 bases and at J to 4 bases, leaving 1 base not matched to a gene. As for this clone: Its antigen is not identified.

Version v3.0 of the immunoSEQ assay ran at survey level. Sequencing was directed toward roughly 35,000-55,000 T-cell genomes in each sample. The method was immunoSEQ multiplex PCR; TCRdb's version includes in-frame clones alone and lacks a portion of them. The repertoire holds 20,000 to 25,000 clones, roughly four fifths seen once, with over 9% in the top ten. Every donor contributed at least one pre-ART and at least two post-ART PBMC samples. The V call is TRBV10-3, the J call TRBJ1-2; 8 bases fit TRBD1. The sample here was unsorted PBMCs, taken roughly 21 months before starting antiretroviral therapy. This TCR was recovered from a woman in her thirties or forties with HIV. The CDR3: CAISDGQGYGYTF. In DNA, the CDR3 is TGTGCCATCAGTGACGGACAGGGCTATGGCTACACCTTC.